These 2 T cell receptor beta chains were sequenced from one sample in a study of metastatic and nonmetastatic thyroid tumors. TCRdb re-called the PCR reads through MiXCR. The sample contains about 82,000 clones, about an eighth of which appear only once. Prior to thyroid surgery, none of the patients had received any treatment. The sample taken for sequencing was tumor tissue. Source of these receptors: a female donor with papillary thyroid cancer or a benign thyroid nodule (not recorded which). Some clones in this sample may be carry-over from other donors' samples.

This clone was observed a handful of times. This may stem from a read error, because a much larger clone lies one nucleotide away. Distinct nucleotide sequences in the sample also encode this CDR3. V gene TRBV12-3 or TRBV12-4 combines with J gene TRBJ1-2, with D possibly being TRBD1 (6 bases). The germline V and J ends were trimmed by 5 bases and 8 bases, with 21 bases remaining between them. The CDR3 totals 15 residues. In DNA, the CDR3 is TGTGCCAGCAGTACCTCCACAGGGCGCCCCGGGGGCTACACCTTC. This codes for CASSTSTGRPGGYTF.

At least ten counts were recorded for this clone. The V call is TRBV29-1, the J call TRBJ2-3, with TRBD2 matching over 8 bases. The V gene's germline CDR1 is SQVTM and CDR2 ANQGSEA. The CDR3 is 14 residues long. Trimming took 8 bases from V and 3 from J; bases not matched to a gene: 10. The CDR3 sequence is CSFKRELGTDTQYF. Written as DNA, the CDR3 is TGCAGCTTTAAGCGGGAGTTAGGAACAGATACGCAGTATTTT.